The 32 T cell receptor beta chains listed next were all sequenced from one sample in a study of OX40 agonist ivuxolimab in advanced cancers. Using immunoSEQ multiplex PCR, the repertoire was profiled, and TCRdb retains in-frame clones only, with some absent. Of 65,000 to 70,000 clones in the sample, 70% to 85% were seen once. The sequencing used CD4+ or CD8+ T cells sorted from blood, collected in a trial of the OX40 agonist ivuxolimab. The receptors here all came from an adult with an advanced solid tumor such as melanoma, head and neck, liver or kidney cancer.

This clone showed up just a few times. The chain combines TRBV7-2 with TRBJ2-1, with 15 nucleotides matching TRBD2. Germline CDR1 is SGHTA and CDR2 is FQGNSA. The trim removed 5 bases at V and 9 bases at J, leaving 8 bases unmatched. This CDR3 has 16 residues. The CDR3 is CASSRGLAGGSGEQFF. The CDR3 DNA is TGTGCCAGCAGCAGGGGACTAGCGGGAGGTTCGGGTGAGCAGTTCTTC. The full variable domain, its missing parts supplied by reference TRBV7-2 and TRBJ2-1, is GAGVSQSPSNKVTEKGKDVELRCDPISGHTALYWYRQSLGQGLEFLIYFQGNSAPDKSGLPSDRFSAERTGGSVSTLTIQRTQQEDSAVYLCASSRGLAGGSGEQFFGPGTRLTVL.

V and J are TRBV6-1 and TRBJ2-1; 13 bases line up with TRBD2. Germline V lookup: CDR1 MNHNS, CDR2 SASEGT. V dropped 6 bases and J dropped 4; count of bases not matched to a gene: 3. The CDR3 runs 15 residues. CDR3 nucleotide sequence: TGTGCCAGCAGATCGGGACTAGCGGGATACAATGAGCAGTTCTTC. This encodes CASRSGLAGYNEQFF.

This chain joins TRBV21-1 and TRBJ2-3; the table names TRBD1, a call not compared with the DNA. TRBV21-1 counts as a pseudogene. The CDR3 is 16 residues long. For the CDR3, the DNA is TGTGCCAGCAGCACACCGGGACAGGCTAGCACAGATACGCAGTATTTT. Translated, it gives CASSTPGQASTDTQYF.

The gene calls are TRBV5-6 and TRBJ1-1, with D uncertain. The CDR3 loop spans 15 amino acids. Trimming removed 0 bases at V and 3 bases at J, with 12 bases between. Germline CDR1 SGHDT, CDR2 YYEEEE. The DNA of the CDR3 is TGTGCCAGCAGCTTGGTGACAAGGCGGGACACTGAAGCTTTCTTT. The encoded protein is CASSLVTRRDTEAFF.

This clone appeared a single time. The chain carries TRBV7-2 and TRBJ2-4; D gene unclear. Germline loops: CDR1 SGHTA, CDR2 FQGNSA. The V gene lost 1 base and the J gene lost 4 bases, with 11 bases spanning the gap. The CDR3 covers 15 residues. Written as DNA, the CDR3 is TGTGCCAGCAGCTTAGATTTGGGCCAGAAAAACATTCAGTACTTC. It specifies CASSLDLGQKNIQYF.

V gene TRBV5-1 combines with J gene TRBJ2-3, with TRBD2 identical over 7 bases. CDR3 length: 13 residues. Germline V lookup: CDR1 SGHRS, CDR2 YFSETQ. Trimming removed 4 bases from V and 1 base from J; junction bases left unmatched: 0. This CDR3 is CASSSGGTDTQYF. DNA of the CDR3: TGCGCCAGCAGCAGCGGGGGCACAGATACGCAGTATTTT.

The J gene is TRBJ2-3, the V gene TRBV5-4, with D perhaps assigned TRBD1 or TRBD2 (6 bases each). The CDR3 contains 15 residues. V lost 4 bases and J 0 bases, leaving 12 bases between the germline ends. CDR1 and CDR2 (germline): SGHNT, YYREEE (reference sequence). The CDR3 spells CASSLSGASTDTQYF. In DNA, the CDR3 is TGTGCCAGCAGCCTTTCGGGGGCTAGCACAGATACGCAGTATTTT. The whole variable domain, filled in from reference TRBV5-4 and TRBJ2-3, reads ETGVTQSPTHLIKTRGQQVTLRCSSQSGHNTVSWYQQALGQGPQFIFQYYREEENGRGNFPPRFSGLQFPNYSSELNVNALELDDSALYLCASSLSGASTDTQYFGPGTRLTVL.

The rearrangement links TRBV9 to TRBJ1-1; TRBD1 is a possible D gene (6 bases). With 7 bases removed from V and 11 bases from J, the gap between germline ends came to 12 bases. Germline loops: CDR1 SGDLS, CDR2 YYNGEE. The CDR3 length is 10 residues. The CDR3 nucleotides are TGTGCCAGCGGCCCGAGGGGGGCTTTCTTT. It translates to CASGPRGAFF. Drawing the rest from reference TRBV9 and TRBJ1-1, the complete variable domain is DSGVTQTPKHLITATGQRVTLRCSPRSGDLSVYWYQQSLDQGLQFLIQYYNGEERAKGNILERFSAQQFPDLHSELNLSSLELGDSALYFCASGPRGAFFGQGTRLTVV.

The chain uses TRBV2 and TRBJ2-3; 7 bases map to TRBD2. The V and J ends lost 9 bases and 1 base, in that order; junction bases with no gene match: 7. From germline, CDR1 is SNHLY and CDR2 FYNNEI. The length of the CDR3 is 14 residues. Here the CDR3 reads CASVGLAGTDTQYF. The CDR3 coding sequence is TGTGCCAGTGTTGGGCTAGCGGGCACAGATACGCAGTATTTT.

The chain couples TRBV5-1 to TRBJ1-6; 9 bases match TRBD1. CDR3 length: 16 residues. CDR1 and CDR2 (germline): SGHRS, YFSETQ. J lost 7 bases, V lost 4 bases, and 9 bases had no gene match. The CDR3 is CASSPRTGADNSPLHF. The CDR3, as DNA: TGCGCCAGCAGCCCCCGGACAGGGGCGGACAATTCACCCCTCCACTTT.

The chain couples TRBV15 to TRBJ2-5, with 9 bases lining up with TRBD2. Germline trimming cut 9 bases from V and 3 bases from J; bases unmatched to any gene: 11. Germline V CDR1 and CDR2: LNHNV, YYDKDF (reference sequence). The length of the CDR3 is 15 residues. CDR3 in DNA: TGTGCCACGCGAAAAGGGGTAGCGGGGGAAGAGACCCAGTACTTC. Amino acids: CATRKGVAGEETQYF.

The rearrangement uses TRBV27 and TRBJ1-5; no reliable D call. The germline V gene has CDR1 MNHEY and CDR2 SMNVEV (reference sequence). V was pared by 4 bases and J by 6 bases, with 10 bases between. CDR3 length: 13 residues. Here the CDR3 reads CASSWRARQPQHF. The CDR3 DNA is TGTGCCAGCAGTTGGAGAGCGCGTCAGCCCCAGCATTTT.

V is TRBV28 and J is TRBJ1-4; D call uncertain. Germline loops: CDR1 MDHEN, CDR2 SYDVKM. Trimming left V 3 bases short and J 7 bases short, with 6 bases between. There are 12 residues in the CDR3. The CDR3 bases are TGTGCCAGCAGTTTGAATGGTGAAAAACTGTTTTTT. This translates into CASSLNGEKLFF.

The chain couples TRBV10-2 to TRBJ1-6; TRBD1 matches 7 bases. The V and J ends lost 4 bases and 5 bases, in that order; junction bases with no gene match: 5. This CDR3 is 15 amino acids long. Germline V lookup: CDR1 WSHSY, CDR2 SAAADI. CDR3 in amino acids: CASSATGVDNSPLHF. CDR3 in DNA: TGCGCCAGCAGTGCAACAGGGGTGGATAATTCACCCCTCCACTTT.

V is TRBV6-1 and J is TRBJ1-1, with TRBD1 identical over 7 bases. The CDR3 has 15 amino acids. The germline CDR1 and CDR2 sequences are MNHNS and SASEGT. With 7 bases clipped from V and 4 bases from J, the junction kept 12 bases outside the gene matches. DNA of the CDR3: TGTGCCAGCACTCCCGTCCAGGGGGTGGTCACTGAAGCTTTCTTT. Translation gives CASTPVQGVVTEAFF.

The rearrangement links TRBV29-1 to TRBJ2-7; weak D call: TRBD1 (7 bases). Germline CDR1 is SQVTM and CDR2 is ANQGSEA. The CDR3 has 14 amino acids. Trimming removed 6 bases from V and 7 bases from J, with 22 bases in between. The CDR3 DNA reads TGCAGCGTCCCCGCTATCGGACAGGAGGGTGAGCAGTACTTC. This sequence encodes CSVPAIGQEGEQYF.

CDR3 sequence reads: CASSQEGTSGLYEQYF. The DNA for the CDR3 is TGTGCCAGCAGCCAAGAAGGGACTAGCGGCCTCTACGAGCAGTACTTC. This chain uses TRBV5-4 with TRBJ2-7; TRBD2 matches at 11 bases. The CDR3 covers 16 residues. Germline V gene sequence: CDR1 SGHNT, CDR2 YYREEE (reference sequence). Trimming took 4 bases from V and 3 from J; bases not matched to a gene: 9.

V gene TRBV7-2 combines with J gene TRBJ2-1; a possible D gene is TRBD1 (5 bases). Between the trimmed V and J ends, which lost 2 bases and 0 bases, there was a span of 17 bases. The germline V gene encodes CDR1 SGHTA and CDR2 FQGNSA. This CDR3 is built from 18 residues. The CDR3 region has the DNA TGTGCCAGCAGCTTATGGGGCTTCGCTGGTGGCTCCTACAATGAGCAGTTCTTC. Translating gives CASSLWGFAGGSYNEQFF. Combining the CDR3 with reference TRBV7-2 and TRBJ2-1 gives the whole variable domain GAGVSQSPSNKVTEKGKDVELRCDPISGHTALYWYRQSLGQGLEFLIYFQGNSAPDKSGLPSDRFSAERTGGSVSTLTIQRTQQEDSAVYLCASSLWGFAGGSYNEQFFGPGTRLTVL.

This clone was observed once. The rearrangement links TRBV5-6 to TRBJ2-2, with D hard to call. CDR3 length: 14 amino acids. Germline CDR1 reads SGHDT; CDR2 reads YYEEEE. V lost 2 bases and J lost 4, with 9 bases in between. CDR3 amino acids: CASSFRQFTGELFF. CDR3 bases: TGTGCCAGCAGCTTTCGGCAGTTCACCGGGGAGCTGTTTTTT.

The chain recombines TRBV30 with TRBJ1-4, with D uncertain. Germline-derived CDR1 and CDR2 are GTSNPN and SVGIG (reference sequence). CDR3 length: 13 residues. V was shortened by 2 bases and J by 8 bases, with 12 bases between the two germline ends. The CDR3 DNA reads TGTGCCTGGAGTCGGACGGAGGGCGAAAAACTGTTTTTT. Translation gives CAWSRTEGEKLFF.

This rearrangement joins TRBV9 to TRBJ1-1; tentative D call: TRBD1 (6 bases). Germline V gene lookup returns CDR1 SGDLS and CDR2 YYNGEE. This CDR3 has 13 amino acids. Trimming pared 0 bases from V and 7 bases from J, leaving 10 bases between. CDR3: CASSVVGGSEAFF. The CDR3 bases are TGTGCCAGCAGCGTAGTGGGGGGCAGTGAAGCTTTCTTT.

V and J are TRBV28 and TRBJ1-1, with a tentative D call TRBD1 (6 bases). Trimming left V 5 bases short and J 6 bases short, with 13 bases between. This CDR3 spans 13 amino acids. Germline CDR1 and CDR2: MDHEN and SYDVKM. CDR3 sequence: CASSPPWTAEAFF. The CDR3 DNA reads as TGTGCCAGCAGTCCCCCCTGGACAGCTGAAGCTTTCTTT.

In nucleotides, the CDR3 is TGTGCCAGCAGTTTCACAGCACGGTATGGCTACACCTTC. Translation gives CASSFTARYGYTF. The J gene is TRBJ1-2, the V gene TRBV28; D is undetermined. The CDR3 runs 13 residues. The V end lost 3 bases, the J end lost 5 bases, and 10 bases lay between the germline ends. Germline V lookup: CDR1 MDHEN, CDR2 SYDVKM.

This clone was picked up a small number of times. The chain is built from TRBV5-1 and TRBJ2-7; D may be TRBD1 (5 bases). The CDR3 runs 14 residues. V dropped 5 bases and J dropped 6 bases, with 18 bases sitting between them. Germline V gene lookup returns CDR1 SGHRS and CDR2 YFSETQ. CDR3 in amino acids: CASRSGLEPSEQYV. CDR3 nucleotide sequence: TGCGCCAGCAGATCAGGGCTCGAGCCTTCCGAGCAGTACGTC.

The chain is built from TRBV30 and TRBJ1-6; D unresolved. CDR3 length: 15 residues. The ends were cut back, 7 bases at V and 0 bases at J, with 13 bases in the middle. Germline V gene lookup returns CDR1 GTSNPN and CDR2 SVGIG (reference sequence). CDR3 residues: CAFTLRSSYNSPLHF. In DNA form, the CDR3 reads TGTGCCTTTACGCTGAGGAGCTCCTATAATTCACCCCTCCACTTT.

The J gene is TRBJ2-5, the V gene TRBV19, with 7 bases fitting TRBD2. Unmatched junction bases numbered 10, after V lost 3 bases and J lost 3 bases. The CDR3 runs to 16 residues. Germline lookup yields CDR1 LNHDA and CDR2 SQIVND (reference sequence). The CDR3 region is CASSMSSGGLEETQYF. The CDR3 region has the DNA TGTGCCAGTAGTATGTCTAGCGGAGGACTCGAAGAGACCCAGTACTTC.

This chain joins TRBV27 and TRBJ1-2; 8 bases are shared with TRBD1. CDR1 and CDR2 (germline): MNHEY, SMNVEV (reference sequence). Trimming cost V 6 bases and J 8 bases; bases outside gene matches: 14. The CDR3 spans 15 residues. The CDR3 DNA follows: TGTGCCAGCAGAGTTTATCAGGGGGCTGGGGGGGGCTACACCTTC. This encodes CASRVYQGAGGGYTF.

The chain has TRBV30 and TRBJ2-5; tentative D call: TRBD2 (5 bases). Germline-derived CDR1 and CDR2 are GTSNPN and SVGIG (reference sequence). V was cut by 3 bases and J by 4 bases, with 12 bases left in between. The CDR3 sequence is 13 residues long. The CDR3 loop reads CAWSPRGGETQYF. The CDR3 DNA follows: TGTGCCTGGAGCCCCAGAGGAGGAGAGACCCAGTACTTC.

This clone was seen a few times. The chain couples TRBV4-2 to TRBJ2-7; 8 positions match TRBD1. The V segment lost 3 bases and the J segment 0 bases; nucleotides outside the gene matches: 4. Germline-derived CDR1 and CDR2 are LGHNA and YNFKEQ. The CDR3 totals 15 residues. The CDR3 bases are TGTGCCAGCAGCCATTCGACAGGGGACTCCTACGAGCAGTACTTC. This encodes CASSHSTGDSYEQYF.

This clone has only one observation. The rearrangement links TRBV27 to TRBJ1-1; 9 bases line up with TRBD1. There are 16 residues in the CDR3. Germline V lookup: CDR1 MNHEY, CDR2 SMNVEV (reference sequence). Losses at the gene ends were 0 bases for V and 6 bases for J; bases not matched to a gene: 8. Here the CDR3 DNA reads TGTGCCAGCAGTTTATCGCCGGGACAGGGCTTGGCTGAAGCTTTCTTT. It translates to CASSLSPGQGLAEAFF.

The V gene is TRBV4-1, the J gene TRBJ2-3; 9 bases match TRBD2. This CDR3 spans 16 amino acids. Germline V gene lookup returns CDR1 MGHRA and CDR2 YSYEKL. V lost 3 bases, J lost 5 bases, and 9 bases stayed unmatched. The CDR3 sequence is CASSHPGGGAGDTQYF. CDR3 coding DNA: TGCGCCAGCAGCCATCCCGGCGGGGGGGCGGGAGATACGCAGTATTTT.

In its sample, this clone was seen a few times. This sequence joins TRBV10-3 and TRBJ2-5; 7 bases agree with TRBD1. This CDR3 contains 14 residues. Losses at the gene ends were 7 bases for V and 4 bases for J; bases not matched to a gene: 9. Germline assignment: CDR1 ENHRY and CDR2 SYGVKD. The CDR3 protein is CAIKGDRAGETQYF. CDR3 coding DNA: TGTGCCATCAAGGGAGACAGGGCTGGAGAGACCCAGTACTTC.